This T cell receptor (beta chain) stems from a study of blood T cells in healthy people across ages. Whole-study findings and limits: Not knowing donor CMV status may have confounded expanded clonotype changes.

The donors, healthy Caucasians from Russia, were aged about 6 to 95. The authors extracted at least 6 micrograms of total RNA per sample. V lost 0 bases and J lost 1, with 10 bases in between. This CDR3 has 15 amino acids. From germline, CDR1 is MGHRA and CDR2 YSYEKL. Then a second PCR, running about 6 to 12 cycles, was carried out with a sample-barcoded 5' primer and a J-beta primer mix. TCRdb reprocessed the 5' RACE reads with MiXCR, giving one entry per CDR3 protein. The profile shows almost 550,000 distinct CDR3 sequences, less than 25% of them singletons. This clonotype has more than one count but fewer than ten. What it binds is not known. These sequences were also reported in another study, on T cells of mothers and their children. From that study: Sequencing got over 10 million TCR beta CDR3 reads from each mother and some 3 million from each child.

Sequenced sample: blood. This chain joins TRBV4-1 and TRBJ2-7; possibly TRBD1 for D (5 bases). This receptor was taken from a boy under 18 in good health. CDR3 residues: CASSQDLQGSYEQYF. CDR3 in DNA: TGCGCCAGCAGCCAAGATCTGCAGGGATCCTACGAGCAGTACTTC.